This TCR beta chain is from a study of response to subunit inactivated influenza vaccine. TCRdb reprocessed the RT-PCR reads with MiXCR, giving one entry per CDR3 protein. The repertoire includes roughly 190,000 distinct CDR3 sequences, roughly 12% of them detected once, and 25% to 30% sits in the top ten. V lost 6 bases, J lost 1 base, and 15 bases lay in between. The CDR3 length is 14 residues. Per the germline V gene, CDR1 is DFQATT and CDR2 is SNEGSKA (reference sequence). This sample was also put to use in a study of T cells expressing NK-cell markers. From that paper: Beta-chain TCR cDNA was generated via 5'RACE template switching with UMIs. Also leading the CD3+CD56-NKG2C+ fraction in a handful of donors were these clonotypes. Clones of NKG2C+ T cells that had expanded were of unclear HCMV specificity.

The sequence was obtained from a man aged 45 to 65 who received an inactivated influenza vaccine. V gene TRBV20-1 combines with J gene TRBJ1-2; the D gene is possibly TRBD1 (5 bases). Sequences were derived from CD8+ T cells sorted from PBMCs, sampled 12 days after vaccination. In DNA form, the CDR3 reads TGCAGTGCCCCCCAGGGCAGCTATAACTATGGCTACACCTTC. Protein sequence: CSAPQGSYNYGYTF.